These 14 T cell receptor beta chains were sequenced from one sample in a study of blood T cell repertoires in COVID-19. Profiling relied on immunoSEQ multiplex PCR, and the TCRdb table lists in-frame clones only, not all of them. This table holds approximately 300,000 clones, nearly 90% found once. Sequencing used PBMCs or T cells enriched from blood (not recorded which). All receptors come from a woman between 25 and 40 years old who had recovered from COVID-19.

The sample holds a few counts of this clone. The genes are TRBV12-3 or TRBV12-4 and TRBJ1-2; 8 positions agree with TRBD1. V shed 5 bases, J shed 7 bases, and the junction held 6 bases outside the gene matches. This CDR3 has 13 amino acids. The CDR3 DNA sequence: TGTGCCAGCAGTACCGGGACAGGTGGTGGCTACACCTTC. Translation gives CASSTGTGGGYTF.

The CDR3 loop is CASSVDGAGMRAFF. The DNA of the CDR3 is TGTGCCAGCAGCGTAGACGGCGCGGGTATGCGAGCTTTCTTT. V is TRBV9 and J is TRBJ1-1, with D unclear. The V and J ends lost 0 bases and 10 bases respectively, with 16 bases between them. This CDR3 has 14 residues. The germline gives CDR1 SGDLS, CDR2 YYNGEE.

V and J are TRBV28 and TRBJ2-1; maybe TRBD2 (6 bases). CDR3 length equals 15 residues. Germline CDR1 is MDHEN and CDR2 is SYDVKM. V was trimmed by 5 bases and J by 5 bases, leaving 16 bases between them. CDR3 residues: CASSGSSEDHNEQFF. The DNA of the CDR3 is TGTGCCAGCAGTGGTTCTAGCGAGGATCACAATGAGCAGTTCTTC.

The J gene is TRBJ2-7, the V gene TRBV10-1; maybe TRBD1 (5 bases). The germline V gene has CDR1 WNHNN and CDR2 SYGVQD (reference sequence). The CDR3 runs to 14 residues. Between the trimmed V and J ends, which lost 3 bases and 3 bases, there was a span of 12 bases. CDR3 sequence (DNA): TGCGCCAGCAGTGACTCCGGACACCGCTACGAGCAGTACTTC. Translation gives CASSDSGHRYEQYF.

CDR3 DNA sequence: TGTGCCAGCAGCCAGATCGGCCTGGCGACACACCTCACCTCCTACGAGCAGTACTTC. It specifies CASSQIGLATHLTSYEQYF. V and J are TRBV7-8 and TRBJ2-7, with D hard to call. CDR3 length equals 19 residues. The germline gives CDR1 SGHVS, CDR2 FQNEAQ. The V end lost 5 bases, the J end lost 0 bases, and 26 bases lay between the germline ends. Looking up the rest from reference TRBV7-8 and TRBJ2-7 gives the full variable domain: GAGVSQSPRYKVAKRGQDVALRCDPISGHVSLFWYQQALGQGPEFLTYFQNEAQLDKSGLPSDRFFAERPEGSVSTLKIQRTQQEDSAVYLCASSQIGLATHLTSYEQYFGPGTRLTVT.

The J gene is TRBJ2-7, the V gene TRBV4-2, with TRBD1 identical over 10 bases. This CDR3 region has 17 residues. Germline CDR1 LGHNA, CDR2 YNFKEQ. Trimming took 0 bases from V and 7 from J; bases not matched to a gene: 12. As DNA, the CDR3 is TGTGCCAGCAGCCAAGATCGTTTTCGGGACAGGGGACGGGAGCAGTACTTC. Translation gives CASSQDRFRDRGREQYF.

This sequence joins TRBV2 and TRBJ1-1, with 8 bases identical to TRBD1. This CDR3 contains 15 residues. CDR1 is SNHLY, CDR2 FYNNEI, per germline. J gave up 5 bases and V 6 bases, and 11 bases lay outside the gene matches. The CDR3 here is CASSQGALGGTEAFF. CDR3 sequence (DNA): TGTGCCAGCAGCCAGGGGGCGTTGGGAGGTACTGAAGCTTTCTTT.

The V gene is TRBV6-5, the J gene TRBJ2-7; D is possibly TRBD2 (5 bases). Looked up from germline, CDR1 is MNHEY and CDR2 is SVGAGI. The CDR3 is 14 amino acids. V was clipped by 1 base and J by 5 bases, with 12 bases between them. The DNA of the CDR3 is TGTGCCAGCAGTTACTTTCGGGGTGCCCACGAGCAGTACTTC. The encoded protein is CASSYFRGAHEQYF.

J is TRBJ1-2 and V is TRBV28, with D maybe TRBD1 (5 bases). V was trimmed by 3 bases and J by 8 bases, leaving 16 bases between them. Germline loops: CDR1 MDHEN, CDR2 SYDVKM. The CDR3 covers 14 residues. CDR3 sequence: CASSFPRELYGYTF. The CDR3 region has the DNA TGTGCCAGCAGTTTTCCCAGGGAATTATACGGCTACACCTTC.

The rearrangement joins TRBV19 to TRBJ2-4; D might be TRBD2 (7 bases). The length of the CDR3 is 17 residues. Germline CDR1 is LNHDA and CDR2 is SQIVND (reference sequence). The ends were cut back, 0 bases at V and 5 bases at J, with 17 bases in the middle. The CDR3 DNA reads as TGTGCCAGTAGTATAGATCCCCCGGGCGGGGGCGAAAACATTCAGTACTTC. It encodes CASSIDPPGGGENIQYF.

Written as DNA, the CDR3 is TGCAGCGTGCCGGGTCTTCAAGGATATGGCTACACCTTC. It translates to CSVPGLQGYGYTF. This chain uses TRBV29-1 with TRBJ1-2; D unresolved. This CDR3 spans 13 amino acids. Germline values: CDR1 SQVTM, CDR2 ANQGSEA. Trimming took off 6 bases at V and 5 bases at J, with 16 bases between the two ends.

The chain recombines TRBV5-1 with TRBJ2-7, with TRBD1 matching 8 bases. Per the germline V gene, CDR1 is SGHRS and CDR2 is YFSETQ. This CDR3 is 20 amino acids long. V lost 0 bases, J lost 0 bases, and 17 bases stayed unmatched. CDR3 in DNA: TGCGCCAGCAGCTTGGCCTTAATGGGACAGGACCACTTGAGCTCCTACGAGCAGTACTTC. It specifies CASSLALMGQDHLSSYEQYF.

V usage is TRBV2 and J usage is TRBJ2-1; no clear D gene. The CDR3 is 16 amino acids. The germline gives CDR1 SNHLY, CDR2 FYNNEI. Trimming took 4 bases from V and 3 from J, leaving 16 bases between them. CDR3 bases: TGTGCCAGCAGTGGCCGACTGTCCCCCATCTACAATGAGCAGTTCTTC. Amino acid sequence: CASSGRLSPIYNEQFF. Combining the CDR3 with reference TRBV2 and TRBJ2-1 gives the whole variable domain EPEVTQTPSHQVTQMGQEVILRCVPISNHLYFYWYRQILGQKVEFLVSFYNNEISEKSEIFDDQFSVERPDGSNFTLKIRSTKLEDSAMYFCASSGRLSPIYNEQFFGPGTRLTVL.

The gene calls are TRBV28 and TRBJ1-5; TRBD1 is a possible D gene (6 bases). The V and J ends lost 1 base and 2 bases respectively, with 9 bases between them. Germline V gene lookup returns CDR1 MDHEN and CDR2 SYDVKM. CDR3 length: 15 residues. CDR3: CASSLYRVGNQPQHF. CDR3 coding DNA: TGTGCCAGCAGTTTATACAGGGTGGGCAATCAGCCCCAGCATTTT.